A selection of T cell receptor beta chains follows, all from one sample in a study of cytomegalovirus exposure and HLA in healthy donors. Libraries were prepared by immunoSEQ multiplex PCR; TCRdb keeps only in-frame clonotypes and omits some of them. The repertoire holds around 180,000 clones, with about 82% as singletons. Sequenced: PBMCs. These receptors originate from a woman younger than 30 in good health and CMV-seronegative. Both conserved end residues are part of each CDR3.

v_gene	j_gene	CDR3aa
TRBV5-4	TRBJ2-5	CASTLGLGETQYF
TRBV9	TRBJ1-2	CASSTRTGYGYTF
TRBV5-4	TRBJ2-1	CASSQVPSGGLSSYNEQFF
TRBV30	TRBJ1-5	CAWSKTGKGQPQHF
TRBV19	TRBJ2-7	CASSILEDRAVQYF
TRBV7-2	TRBJ2-1	CASSLGLAGGRGGEQFF
TRBV7-3	TRBJ1-1	CASSLNRETEAFF
TRBV14	TRBJ2-5	CASSQGQGYTGETQYF
TRBV14	TRBJ2-3	CASSQDRGHADTQYF
TRBV11-3	TRBJ2-3	CASSSGLAGSTIYTQYF
TRBV5-1	TRBJ2-1	CASSLATAGGEQFF
TRBV19	TRBJ1-5	CASSILQGGDQPQHF
TRBV5-1	TRBJ2-1	CASSPPSGLYNEQFF
TRBV11-1	TRBJ2-1	CASSDETDNEQFF
TRBV10-1	TRBJ1-6	CASSAAYNSPLHF
TRBV5-1	TRBJ2-1	CASTPGTNLGREQFF
TRBV27	TRBJ2-5	CASSYGTSGKETQYF
TRBV9	TRBJ2-5	CASSVAGGRAGETQYF
TRBV2	TRBJ2-7	CASSWTGGYEQYF
TRBV7-3	TRBJ2-3	CASSLAGTGNTDTQYF
TRBV5-4	TRBJ1-2	CASSGQGSNYGYTF
TRBV9	TRBJ2-7	CASSTLAGDTYEQYF